Below are 6 T cell receptor beta chains sequenced from a single sample in a study of breast tumors, draining lymph nodes, adjacent tissues. TCRdb fed the multiplex PCR reads into MiXCR, producing one record per CDR3 protein. The table records some 66,000 distinct CDR3 sequences, 45% to 60% of them present only once. The sample was breast tumor tissue. Every receptor here comes from a female donor with breast cancer. Some clones in this sample may be carry-over from other donors' samples.

This clonotype was seen at least ten times. The CDR3 spells CASSRQGSRSYGYTF. The CDR3 coding sequence is TGTGCCAGCAGTAGACAGGGGAGTCGGAGCTATGGCTACACCTTC. The chain is built from TRBV12-3 or TRBV12-4 and TRBJ1-2; TRBD1 aligns across 8 bases. V dropped 5 bases and J dropped 4; count of bases not matched to a gene: 9. The CDR3 is 15 amino acids.

The table lists this clonotype with many counts. This may be a read error, as it is one base from a much larger clone. The CDR3 does not close with the conserved phenylalanine or tryptophan, likely indicating a read error. This rearrangement joins TRBV7-2 to TRBJ2-5; TRBD1 aligns across 9 bases. The germline V gene encodes CDR1 SGHTA and CDR2 FQGNSA. With 4 bases clipped from V and 2 bases from J, the junction kept 2 bases outside the gene matches. The CDR3 loop spans 14 amino acids. The CDR3 loop reads CASSYGTGQETQYL. The DNA for the CDR3 is TGTGCCAGCAGCTACGGGACAGGGCAAGAGACCCAGTACCTC.

The rearrangement uses TRBV20-1 and TRBJ2-7; weak D call: TRBD1 (6 bases). Germline V gene lookup returns CDR1 DFQATT and CDR2 SNEGSKA (reference sequence). The CDR3 loop spans 14 amino acids. V was clipped by 0 bases and J by 0 bases, with 9 bases between them. The CDR3 spells CSARDRGPSYEQYF. The CDR3 region has the DNA TGCAGTGCTAGAGACAGGGGTCCCTCCTACGAGCAGTACTTC.

This chain joins TRBV18 and TRBJ1-3; D not resolved. CDR3 length equals 15 residues. CDR1 is KGHSH, CDR2 LQKENI, per germline. Trimming left V 2 bases short and J 8 bases short, with 16 bases between. The CDR3 loop reads CASSPGSPYGYTIYF. CDR3 DNA: TGTGCCAGCTCACCAGGCAGTCCCTATGGCTACACCATATATTTT.

The V call is TRBV30, the J call TRBJ1-6; D gene unclear. Germline V gene lookup returns CDR1 GTSNPN and CDR2 SVGIG (reference sequence). CDR3 length: 15 residues. Trimming removed 4 bases at V and 0 bases at J, with 10 bases between. DNA for the CDR3: TGTGCCTGGACAGGAAAGAGCTCCTATAATTCACCCCTCCACTTT. The encoded protein is CAWTGKSSYNSPLHF.

A remark on this clonotype: A much larger clonotype is one base distant, so this may be a read error. V and J are TRBV20-1 and TRBJ2-2, with a possible D match to TRBD2 (6 bases). Trimming stripped 2 bases from V and 4 bases from J, with 17 bases between. CDR1 is DFQATT, CDR2 SNEGSKA, per germline (reference sequence). This CDR3 is 16 amino acids long. CDR3 protein: CSARPGGGGATGELFF. The DNA of the CDR3 is TGCAGTGCTAGACCTGGGGGAGGCGGGGCCACCGGGGAGCTGTTTTTT.